This T cell receptor (beta chain) is drawn from a study of shared clonotypes between healthy human individuals. V was clipped by 6 bases and J by 7 bases; unmatched bases: 4. The CDR3 covers 14 residues. CDR1 is MNHEY and CDR2 is SVGAGI in the germline V gene. The assay was immunoSEQ multiplex PCR, and TCRdb's table has in-frame clones only and misses some. Among around 940,000 clones, approximately 80% were seen once, and the ten largest hold over 1.3%. The clonotype was recovered from a man younger than 30 in good health. Sequenced material: memory CD4+ T cells sorted from blood. Subset defined: CD45RA-negative fraction. J is TRBJ2-1 and V is TRBV6-5, with TRBD2 identical over 12 bases. CDR3 loop: CASRRTSGVNEQFF. The CDR3 coding sequence is TGTGCCAGCAGAAGGACTAGCGGGGTTAATGAGCAGTTCTTC.